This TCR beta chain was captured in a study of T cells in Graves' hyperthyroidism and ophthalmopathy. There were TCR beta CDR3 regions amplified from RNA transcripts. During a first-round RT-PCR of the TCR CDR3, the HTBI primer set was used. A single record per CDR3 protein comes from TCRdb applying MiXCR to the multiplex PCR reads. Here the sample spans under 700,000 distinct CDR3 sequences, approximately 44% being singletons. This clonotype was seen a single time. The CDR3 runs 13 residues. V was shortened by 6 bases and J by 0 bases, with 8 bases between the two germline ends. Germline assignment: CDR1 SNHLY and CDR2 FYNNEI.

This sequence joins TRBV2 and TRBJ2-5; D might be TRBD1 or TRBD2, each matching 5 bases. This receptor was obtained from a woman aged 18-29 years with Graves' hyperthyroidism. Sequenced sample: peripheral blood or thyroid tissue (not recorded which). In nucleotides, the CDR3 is TGTGCCAGCAGCGAGGGGCACCAAGAGACCCAGTACTTC. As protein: CASSEGHQETQYF.